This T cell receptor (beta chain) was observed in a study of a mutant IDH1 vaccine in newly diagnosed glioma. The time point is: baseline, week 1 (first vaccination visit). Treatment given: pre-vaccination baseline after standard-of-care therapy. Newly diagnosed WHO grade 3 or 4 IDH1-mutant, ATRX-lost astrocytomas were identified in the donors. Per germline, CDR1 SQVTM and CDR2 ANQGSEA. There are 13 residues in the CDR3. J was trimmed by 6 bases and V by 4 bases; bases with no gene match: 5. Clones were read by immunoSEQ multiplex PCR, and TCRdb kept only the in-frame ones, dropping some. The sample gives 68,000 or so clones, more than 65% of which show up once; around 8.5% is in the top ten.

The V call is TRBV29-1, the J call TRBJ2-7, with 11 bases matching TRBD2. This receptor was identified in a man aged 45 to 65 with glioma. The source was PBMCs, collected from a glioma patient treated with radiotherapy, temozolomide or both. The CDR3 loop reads CSVGLAGRGEQYF. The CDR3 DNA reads TGCAGCGTTGGACTAGCGGGGAGAGGCGAGCAGTACTTC.